What follows describes a single T cell receptor (beta chain). This sample was included in a study of blood T cell repertoires in COVID-19. Study context: Both acute and convalescent COVID-19 samples were obtained from the United States, Italy and Spain. T cells, B-cell-depleted T cells, or PBMCs provided the cDNA or gDNA that served as material.

The CDR3 has 14 residues. Trimming cost V 7 bases and J 2 bases, with 15 bases left between them. Germline V CDR1 and CDR2: MNHEY, SMNVEV (reference sequence). The authors' processing: Cell counts per sample came from amplifying reference gene primers. Some clones are missing from TCRdb's copy, which holds only in-frame ones; the method was immunoSEQ multiplex PCR. The V and J calls and clone size are taken from that table; D and trimming were inferred from the DNA. Here the sample spans 250,000 to 300,000 clones, roughly 79% being singletons. The chain joins TRBV27 to TRBJ2-7, with a weak D call TRBD1 (6 bases). The sequenced sample consisted of peripheral blood. The clonotype was recovered from a woman aged 55-75 years with active or convalescent COVID-19. The CDR3 region has the DNA TGTGCCAGCACCCCGGGGCAGGGGACCTACGAGCAGTACTTC. Its translation is CASTPGQGTYEQYF.